A single sample gave rise to the 31 T cell receptor beta chains below, sequenced in a study of shared clonotypes between healthy human individuals. Measured with immunoSEQ multiplex PCR; TCRdb has only the in-frame clones, and not every one. Of about 1.5 million clones in the sample, roughly 96% are singletons; the top ten hold more than 0.9%. The sample consisted of naive CD4+ T cells sorted from blood. As to subset: CD45RA+ positively selected. The source is a man in his thirties or forties in good health.

A word on this clone: Other DNA sequences in this sample translate to the same CDR3. The rearrangement links TRBV7-9 to TRBJ2-1; 8 positions match TRBD2. V lost 0 bases, J lost 2 bases, and 3 bases stayed unmatched. The CDR3 spans 16 residues. Per germline, CDR1 SEHNR and CDR2 FQNEAQ (reference sequence). The CDR3 coding sequence is TGTGCCAGCAGCTTAGCGCTAGCGGGTACCTACAATGAGCAGTTCTTC. Translating gives CASSLALAGTYNEQFF.

This clone showed up just once. CDR3 bases: TGTGCCAGCAGCTTAGTGGGACTAGCGGGAACAAACCAAGAGACCCAGTACTTC. Protein sequence: CASSLVGLAGTNQETQYF. The rearrangement uses TRBV7-2 and TRBJ2-5, with 13 positions matching TRBD2. Trimming cost V 1 base and J 0 bases; bases outside gene matches: 5. There are 18 residues in the CDR3. Germline V lookup: CDR1 SGHTA, CDR2 FQGNSA.

This clone has a single count. The chain links TRBV7-3 to TRBJ2-3; D is undetermined. CDR3 length equals 16 residues. V was pared by 5 bases and J by 0 bases, with 15 bases between. Germline CDR1 SGHTA, CDR2 FQGTGA. The CDR3 spells CASSADRRSSTDTQYF. In DNA form, the CDR3 reads TGTGCCAGCAGCGCCGACCGGCGATCTAGCACAGATACGCAGTATTTT.

The chain couples TRBV19 to TRBJ2-3, with 8 nucleotides matching TRBD2. Germline V lookup: CDR1 LNHDA, CDR2 SQIVND (reference sequence). V shed 5 bases and J 4 bases; nucleotides not matched to a gene: 8. The CDR3 is made up of 15 amino acids. This CDR3 is CASSLPGRVADTQYF. The CDR3 DNA follows: TGTGCCAGTAGTTTGCCCGGGAGGGTGGCAGATACGCAGTATTTT.

The chain employs TRBV6-1 and TRBJ2-1; 11 positions agree with TRBD2. CDR3 size: 15 residues. V lost 4 bases and J lost 8; bases outside the gene matches: 7. Germline CDR1 MNHNS, CDR2 SASEGT. The CDR3 spells CASSVLAGVSHEQFF. DNA of the CDR3: TGTGCCAGCAGTGTACTAGCGGGAGTATCCCATGAGCAGTTCTTC.

The V gene is TRBV29-1, the J gene TRBJ2-1; D gene ambiguous. CDR3 size: 12 residues. V was shortened by 4 bases and J by 9 bases, with 13 bases between the two germline ends. Germline V gives CDR1 SQVTM, CDR2 ANQGSEA. The CDR3 DNA reads as TGCAGCGTTGGCCGACTGGACGGTGAGCAGTTCTTC. Its translation: CSVGRLDGEQFF.

As regards this clone: Other DNA sequences within the sample encode an identical CDR3. The chain links TRBV5-4 to TRBJ1-1; D call uncertain. There are 15 residues in the CDR3. Trimming cost V 0 bases and J 0 bases, with 9 bases left between them. CDR1 SGHNT and CDR2 YYREEE come from the germline V gene (reference sequence). CDR3 loop: CASSLAGQLNTEAFF. The CDR3 bases are TGTGCCAGCAGCTTGGCCGGGCAGTTGAACACTGAAGCTTTCTTT.

This clone was counted once. Other DNA sequences from this sample encode an identical CDR3 as well. This chain joins TRBV18 and TRBJ1-1; 7 bases agree with TRBD1. Germline loops: CDR1 KGHSH, CDR2 LQKENI. V trimming: 3 bases; J trimming: 0 bases; junction bases outside the gene matches: 4. The CDR3 has 15 residues. The CDR3 loop reads CASSPTGTVNTEAFF. CDR3 DNA: TGTGCCAGCTCACCCACCGGGACAGTGAACACTGAAGCTTTCTTT.

V is TRBV6-5 and J is TRBJ2-1; D is ambiguous. Germline V gene data show CDR1 as MNHEY and CDR2 as SVGAGI. V dropped 7 bases and J dropped 9 bases, with 10 bases sitting between them. The CDR3 consists of 11 residues. In nucleotides, the CDR3 is TGTGCCAGCACCGACTTGGTTGAGCAGTTCTTC. It specifies CASTDLVEQFF.

V usage is TRBV6-5 and J usage is TRBJ1-1, with D perhaps TRBD1 (6 bases). Per the germline V gene, CDR1 is MNHEY and CDR2 is SVGAGI. The CDR3 extends over 15 amino acids. Trimming pared 0 bases from V and 5 bases from J, leaving 13 bases between. The CDR3 DNA sequence: TGTGCCAGCAGTTACTCAGGACAGCGGGAAACTGAAGCTTTCTTT. Encoded protein: CASSYSGQRETEAFF.

This chain joins TRBV18 and TRBJ2-1; 10 bases match TRBD2. The CDR3 loop spans 14 amino acids. After removal of 3 bases from V and 10 bases from J, the junction contained 6 bases not matched to a gene. Germline assignment: CDR1 KGHSH and CDR2 LQKENI. The CDR3 region has the DNA TGTGCCAGCTCACCCACTAGCGGGATAGGGGAGCAGTTCTTC. It specifies CASSPTSGIGEQFF.

This clone was recorded once. The chain combines TRBV9 with TRBJ2-1, with 7 bases aligning to TRBD2. After removal of 0 bases from V and 6 bases from J, the junction contained 9 bases not matched to a gene. CDR1 and CDR2 (germline): SGDLS, YYNGEE. CDR3 length equals 16 residues. The CDR3 loop reads CASSVVGAGSSNEQFF. Here the CDR3 DNA reads TGTGCCAGCAGCGTAGTCGGAGCGGGAAGTAGCAATGAGCAGTTCTTC.

This clone was recorded a few times. This chain uses TRBV18 with TRBJ1-2, with TRBD1 matching over 7 bases. V was pared by 7 bases and J by 4 bases, with 6 bases of the junction left unmatched. This CDR3 comprises 13 residues. The germline V gene has CDR1 KGHSH and CDR2 LQKENI. CDR3 loop: CASYTTGSYGYTF. In DNA, the CDR3 is TGTGCCAGCTACACGACAGGGAGCTATGGCTACACCTTC.

The V call is TRBV7-9, the J call TRBJ2-1, with D maybe TRBD2 (6 bases). V lost 2 bases to trimming and J lost 9 bases, with 14 bases between them. This CDR3 has 14 residues. CDR1 and CDR2 (germline): SEHNR, FQNEAQ (reference sequence). Written as DNA, the CDR3 is TGTGCCAGCAGCTTAAAAGGAGGGCCTGGTGAGCAGTTCTTC. Protein sequence: CASSLKGGPGEQFF.

This clone was seen a single time. This chain joins TRBV11-2 and TRBJ1-3; D not resolved. CDR1 is SGHAT, CDR2 FQNNGV, per germline. The germline V and J ends were trimmed by 5 bases and 4 bases, with 21 bases remaining between them. CDR3 size: 17 residues. CDR3 protein: CASSPLSPRNSGNTIYF. As DNA, the CDR3 is TGTGCCAGCAGCCCCCTCTCCCCAAGGAACTCCGGAAACACCATATATTTT.

The chain recombines TRBV2 with TRBJ2-3; 11 bases are a match to TRBD1. Germline CDR1 reads SNHLY; CDR2 reads FYNNEI. The junction had 8 bases not matched to a gene; V was cut back by 8 bases and J by 4 bases. This CDR3 comprises 15 residues. The CDR3 DNA is TGTGCCAGCGGAAAGGACAGGGGGCAATCAGATACGCAGTATTTT. Amino acid sequence: CASGKDRGQSDTQYF.

This chain connects TRBV2 to TRBJ2-7, with 8 bases lining up with TRBD1. V dropped 7 bases and J dropped 1; count of bases not matched to a gene: 6. Germline values: CDR1 SNHLY, CDR2 FYNNEI. CDR3 length equals 14 residues. CDR3 sequence reads: CASTGQGTSYEQYF. CDR3 bases: TGTGCCAGCACCGGACAGGGTACTTCCTACGAGCAGTACTTC.

The chain combines TRBV5-1 with TRBJ2-6, with D tentatively TRBD1 or TRBD2 (6 bases each). From germline, CDR1 is SGHRS and CDR2 YFSETQ. This CDR3 has 16 amino acids. V lost 1 base to trimming and J lost 1 base, with 9 bases between them. This CDR3 is CASSLSGASGANVLTF. In DNA form, the CDR3 reads TGCGCCAGCAGCTTGTCGGGGGCGTCTGGGGCCAACGTCCTGACTTTC.

This sequence joins TRBV7-2 and TRBJ2-1; TRBD2 is a possible D gene (6 bases). This CDR3 has 13 amino acids. V was pared by 2 bases and J by 6 bases, with 8 bases between. Germline V gene data show CDR1 as SGHTA and CDR2 as FQGNSA. The CDR3 sequence is CASSLTTSNEQFF. The CDR3, as DNA: TGTGCCAGCAGCTTAACGACTAGCAATGAGCAGTTCTTC.

V and J are TRBV28 and TRBJ1-2; 8 bases fit TRBD1. The germline gives CDR1 MDHEN, CDR2 SYDVKM. After removal of 6 bases from V and 4 bases from J, the junction contained 7 bases not matched to a gene. The CDR3 consists of 14 residues. The CDR3 sequence: CASSPGQEVYGYTF. In nucleotides, the CDR3 is TGTGCCAGCAGCCCGGGACAGGAGGTCTATGGCTACACCTTC.

This sequence joins TRBV4-3 and TRBJ2-7; 10 nucleotides match TRBD1. With 3 bases clipped from V and 4 bases from J, the junction kept 9 bases outside the gene matches. Germline V lookup: CDR1 LGHNA, CDR2 YSLEER. This CDR3 spans 16 amino acids. The CDR3 sequence is CASSQGQGPERYEQYF. The CDR3 DNA follows: TGCGCCAGCAGCCAGGGACAGGGGCCGGAAAGATACGAGCAGTACTTC.

The V call is TRBV7-9, the J call TRBJ1-4, with D tentatively TRBD1 (5 bases). Germline CDR1 SEHNR, CDR2 FQNEAQ (reference sequence). The CDR3 has 16 amino acids. V dropped 5 bases and J dropped 3 bases, with 16 bases sitting between them. CDR3 nucleotides: TGTGCCAGCAGCACCCACAGTACAGGAGCTAATGAAAAACTGTTTTTT. This gives the protein CASSTHSTGANEKLFF.

The V call is TRBV9, the J call TRBJ2-7, with D unresolved. The ends were cut back, 2 bases at V and 0 bases at J, with 12 bases in the middle. Germline values: CDR1 SGDLS, CDR2 YYNGEE. CDR3 length equals 15 residues. CDR3 amino acids: CASSVSPLLSYEQYF. The CDR3 nucleotides are TGTGCCAGCAGCGTCTCCCCCCTTCTCTCCTACGAGCAGTACTTC.

V gene TRBV6-5 combines with J gene TRBJ1-4; maybe TRBD1 (5 bases). In germline, CDR1 is MNHEY, CDR2 SVGAGI. The CDR3 covers 15 residues. Trimming left V 0 bases short and J 3 bases short, with 8 bases between. The CDR3 DNA reads as TGTGCCAGCAGTTACTCAAGGGGAGCTAATGAAAAACTGTTTTTT. This sequence encodes CASSYSRGANEKLFF.

The chain couples TRBV5-4 to TRBJ2-5; 8 bases agree with TRBD1. Germline lookup yields CDR1 SGHNT and CDR2 YYREEE (reference sequence). V gave up 4 bases and J gave up 5 bases; unmatched junction bases: 10. The CDR3 sequence is 15 residues long. The CDR3 DNA is TGTGCCAGCAGCCCCCAAAGACAGGGGTTGGAGACCCAGTACTTC. Amino acid sequence: CASSPQRQGLETQYF.

The chain couples TRBV11-2 to TRBJ2-2; a possible D gene is TRBD1 (6 bases). In germline, CDR1 is SGHAT, CDR2 FQNNGV. This CDR3 has 15 amino acids. Trimming left V 0 bases short and J 4 bases short, with 9 bases between. The DNA for the CDR3 is TGTGCCAGCAGCTTAGAGGGGGCGATCACCGGGGAGCTGTTTTTT. Its translation is CASSLEGAITGELFF.

Comment on this clone: The same CDR3 also results from other DNA sequences found in this sample. The genes are TRBV19 and TRBJ2-1, with 10 bases lining up with TRBD1. V shed 5 bases, J shed 0 bases, and the junction held 1 base outside the gene matches. The CDR3 sequence is 15 residues long. The germline gives CDR1 LNHDA, CDR2 SQIVND (reference sequence). The CDR3, as DNA: TGTGCCAGTAGTCGGACAGGGGGCTCCTACAATGAGCAGTTCTTC. Protein product: CASSRTGGSYNEQFF.

The rearrangement links TRBV5-1 to TRBJ2-5; tentative D call: TRBD1 (6 bases). V was shortened by 2 bases and J by 5 bases, with 16 bases between the two germline ends. Germline values: CDR1 SGHRS, CDR2 YFSETQ. The CDR3 spans 15 residues. CDR3 coding DNA: TGCGCCAGCAGCTTTCTTACAGGGTCGGGGGAGACCCAGTACTTC. Amino acid sequence: CASSFLTGSGETQYF.

The chain is built from TRBV30 and TRBJ1-2; the D gene is possibly TRBD1 (5 bases). The CDR3 consists of 12 residues. V shed 3 bases and J shed 8 bases, with 13 bases lying between them. CDR1 GTSNPN and CDR2 SVGIG come from the germline V gene (reference sequence). CDR3 sequence reads: CAWSPWGGGYTF. The CDR3 DNA is TGTGCCTGGAGCCCCTGGGGCGGCGGCTACACCTTC. Combining the CDR3 with reference TRBV30 and TRBJ1-2 gives the whole variable domain SQTIHQWPATLVQPVGSPLSLECTVEGTSNPNLYWYRQAAGRGLQLLFYSVGIGQISSEVPQNLSASRPQDRQFILSSKKLLLSDSGFYLCAWSPWGGGYTFGSGTRLTVV.

This chain uses TRBV27 with TRBJ2-3, with D unclear. The CDR3 totals 19 residues. Trimming stripped 4 bases from V and 1 base from J, with 24 bases between. Germline CDR1 reads MNHEY; CDR2 reads SMNVEV (reference sequence). The CDR3 here is CASSSRVARKRSGTDTQYF. DNA for the CDR3: TGTGCCAGCAGTTCTCGGGTTGCGAGAAAGCGATCGGGCACAGATACGCAGTATTTT.

The chain recombines TRBV30 with TRBJ1-3, with TRBD1 identical over 10 bases. V shed 5 bases, J shed 0 bases, and the junction held 4 bases outside the gene matches. Germline CDR1 and CDR2: GTSNPN and SVGIG (reference sequence). This CDR3 is built from 15 residues. The CDR3 protein is CAWARTGGSGNTIYF. As DNA, the CDR3 is TGTGCCTGGGCACGGACAGGGGGCTCTGGAAACACCATATATTTT.